What follows are 2 T cell receptor beta chains derived from one specimen sequenced in a study of CD8+ T cells in alopecia areata. TCR sequencing used cDNA made by reverse transcription of extracted RNA. Here immunoSEQ multiplex PCR was the method, and the copy in TCRdb shows in-frame clones only, minus some. The table has approximately 89,000 clones, roughly 51% seen once. Input material: NKG2D-high CD8+ T cells sorted from blood. The receptors stem from a human donor with alopecia areata.

This clone was observed a few times. The chain has TRBV29-1 and TRBJ2-7; TRBD1 might be the D (5 bases). Germline V gene lookup returns CDR1 SQVTM and CDR2 ANQGSEA. Trimming took 0 bases from V and 3 from J, leaving 9 bases between them. The CDR3 runs 13 residues. CDR3 region: CSVEEQDSYEQYF. CDR3 sequence (DNA): TGCAGCGTTGAAGAACAGGATAGCTACGAGCAGTACTTC.

The V gene is TRBV11-2, the J gene TRBJ2-7; 9 bases match TRBD2. Germline lookup yields CDR1 SGHAT and CDR2 FQNNGV. The J segment lost 7 bases and the V segment lost 5 bases, leaving 3 bases of the junction unmatched. The CDR3 is made up of 12 amino acids. CDR3 nucleotide sequence: TGTGCCAGCAGCCGCGGGGGGGGAGAGCAGTACTTC. Translating gives CASSRGGGEQYF.